Below are 11 T cell receptor beta chains sequenced from a single sample in a study of cytomegalovirus exposure and HLA in healthy donors. This PCR relied on a set of 60 Vbeta primers and 13 Jbeta primers. Here immunoSEQ multiplex PCR was the method, and the copy in TCRdb shows in-frame clones only, minus some. This table has 220,000 or so clones, about 70% appearing once. The sample was PBMCs. The receptors were sampled from a woman aged 30 to 39 in good health and CMV-seronegative.

The chain is built from TRBV7-2 and TRBJ2-5; 7 bases match TRBD2. CDR1 SGHTA and CDR2 FQGNSA come from the germline V gene. This CDR3 is built from 18 residues. J was trimmed by 1 base and V by 1 base; bases with no gene match: 12. Here the CDR3 reads CASSLGSAQRGRQETQYF. Written as DNA, the CDR3 is TGTGCCAGCAGCTTAGGGTCAGCGCAGCGGGGCCGCCAAGAGACCCAGTACTTC.

J is TRBJ2-7 and V is TRBV29-1; tentative D call: TRBD2 (5 bases). Germline CDR1 is SQVTM and CDR2 is ANQGSEA. The CDR3 runs 13 residues. The ends were cut back, 4 bases at V and 0 bases at J, with 10 bases in the middle. The CDR3 coding sequence is TGCAGCGTTGGTGCGGGCCTCTCCTACGAGCAGTACTTC. It encodes CSVGAGLSYEQYF.

The chain recombines TRBV6-5 with TRBJ1-2; 7 bases map to TRBD1. The V gene end was trimmed by 7 bases and the J gene end by 6 bases; junction bases not matched to a gene: 11. The CDR3 has 14 amino acids. Germline CDR1 MNHEY, CDR2 SVGAGI. The CDR3 sequence is CASTSLEDRNGYTF. CDR3 sequence (DNA): TGTGCCAGCACCTCCCTAGAGGACAGGAATGGCTACACCTTC.

Note on this clone: Other DNA sequences in this specimen translate into the identical CDR3. The chain recombines TRBV27 with TRBJ1-5, with 8 bases lining up with TRBD1. After removal of 0 bases from V and 2 bases from J, the junction contained 3 bases not matched to a gene. The V gene's germline CDR1 is MNHEY and CDR2 SMNVEV (reference sequence). This CDR3 region has 16 residues. The CDR3 DNA reads TGTGCCAGCAGTTTATCCTCACAGGGGGGCAATCAGCCCCAGCATTTT. Translating gives CASSLSSQGGNQPQHF.

The genes are TRBV10-3 and TRBJ1-3, with no clear D. Trimming took off 4 bases at V and 4 bases at J, with 8 bases between the two ends. The germline gives CDR1 ENHRY, CDR2 SYGVKD. The CDR3 contains 13 residues. CDR3 sequence reads: CAISGQEGNTIYF. CDR3 nucleotides: TGTGCCATCAGTGGCCAGGAAGGAAACACCATATATTTT.

In DNA, the CDR3 is TGTGCCAGCAGTCCTCCGGACAGGTCGTACTCACCCCTCCACTTT. Protein: CASSPPDRSYSPLHF. The chain recombines TRBV27 with TRBJ1-6; TRBD1 agrees at 7 bases. The CDR3 sequence is 15 residues long. The ends lost 5 bases at V and 10 bases at J; junction bases unmatched: 11. CDR1 is MNHEY, CDR2 SMNVEV, per germline (reference sequence).

This clone was seen a few times. The genes are TRBV5-8 and TRBJ2-7, with D possibly being TRBD2 (5 bases). The V gene's germline CDR1 is SGHTS and CDR2 YDEGEE. The CDR3 length is 15 residues. Trimming pared 0 bases from V and 0 bases from J, leaving 10 bases between. The CDR3 nucleotides are TGTGCCAGCAGCTTGGCGGACTTGAGCTCCTACGAGCAGTACTTC. Translated, it gives CASSLADLSSYEQYF.

The V and J genes are TRBV10-1 and TRBJ2-4, with TRBD1 matching 8 bases. CDR3 size: 13 residues. Looked up from germline, CDR1 is WNHNN and CDR2 is SYGVQD (reference sequence). V was clipped by 5 bases and J by 8 bases; unmatched bases: 5. The CDR3 spells CASSRDRMDIQYF. In nucleotides, the CDR3 is TGCGCCAGCAGTCGGGACAGGATGGACATTCAGTACTTC.

The J gene is TRBJ1-2, the V gene TRBV5-4; 10 nucleotides agree with TRBD1. Germline V gene sequence: CDR1 SGHNT, CDR2 YYREEE (reference sequence). With 2 bases clipped from V and 7 bases from J, the junction kept 5 bases outside the gene matches. CDR3 size: 14 residues. CDR3 loop: CASSFDRGLVGYTF. In nucleotides, the CDR3 is TGTGCCAGCAGCTTTGACAGGGGGCTGGTTGGCTACACCTTC.

The gene calls are TRBV7-6 and TRBJ1-5; perhaps TRBD1 as D (5 bases). Germline assignment: CDR1 SGHVS and CDR2 FNYEAQ. The CDR3 consists of 13 residues. Trimming pared 2 bases from V and 7 bases from J, leaving 9 bases between. The CDR3 region is CASSLWGVQPQHF. CDR3 in DNA: TGTGCCAGCAGCTTATGGGGGGTACAGCCCCAGCATTTT.

This sequence joins TRBV5-5 and TRBJ1-4, with a possible D match to TRBD1 (6 bases). The CDR3 spans 14 residues. Germline CDR1 reads SGHKS; CDR2 reads YYEKEE (reference sequence). V gave up 5 bases and J gave up 6 bases, with 14 bases separating them. CDR3 bases: TGTGCCAGCAGGAAGGGGGAGTGGGATGAAAAACTGTTTTTT. Translation gives CASRKGEWDEKLFF.